This TCR beta chain was captured in a study of blood T cell repertoires in COVID-19. Study-wide context: Spain, Italy and the United States supplied samples that represented acute and convalescent COVID-19.

The V and J ends lost 0 bases and 6 bases respectively, with 20 bases between them. Germline CDR1 is LNHNV and CDR2 is YYDKDF (reference sequence). This CDR3 has 17 residues. This clone is a singleton in its sample. The data were produced by immunoSEQ multiplex PCR, yet TCRdb's version contains in-frame clones alone and is incomplete. The profile shows 120,000 or so clones, less than 90% of them singletons. The sample consisted of peripheral blood. This sequence was found in a woman older than 75 with acute or convalescent COVID-19. This rearrangement joins TRBV15 to TRBJ2-5, with a tentative D call TRBD1 (5 bases). CDR3 region: CATSRDPPAGLEKTQYF. The DNA of the CDR3 is TGTGCCACCAGCAGAGATCCCCCGGCAGGGTTAGAGAAGACCCAGTACTTC.